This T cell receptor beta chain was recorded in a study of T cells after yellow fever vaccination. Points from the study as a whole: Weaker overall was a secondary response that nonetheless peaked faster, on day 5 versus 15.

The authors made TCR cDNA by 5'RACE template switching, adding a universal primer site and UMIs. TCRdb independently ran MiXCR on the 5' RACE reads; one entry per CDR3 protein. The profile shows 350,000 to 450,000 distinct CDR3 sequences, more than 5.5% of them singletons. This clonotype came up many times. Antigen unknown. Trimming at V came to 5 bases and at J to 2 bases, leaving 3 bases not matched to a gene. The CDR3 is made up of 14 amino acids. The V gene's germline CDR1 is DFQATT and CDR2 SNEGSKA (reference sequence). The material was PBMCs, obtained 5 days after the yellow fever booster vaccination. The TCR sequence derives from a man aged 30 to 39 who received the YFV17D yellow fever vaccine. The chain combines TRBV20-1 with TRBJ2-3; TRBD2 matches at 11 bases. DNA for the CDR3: TGCAGTGCTCGACTAGCGGGGAACACAGATACGCAGTATTTT. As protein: CSARLAGNTDTQYF.